Below are 16 T cell receptor beta chains sequenced from a single sample in a study of T cell changes during pregnancy in multiple sclerosis. TCRdb's table, derived via immunoSEQ multiplex PCR, lists solely in-frame clones and lacks some. The sample records tens of thousands of clones, roughly 89% being singletons. The specimen was CD4+ T cells from peripheral blood mononuclear cells, collected in the first trimester of pregnancy. Every receptor here comes from a female donor with multiple sclerosis, enrolled in a pregnancy study.

This clone was counted once. The chain uses TRBV7-8 and TRBJ1-4; the D is unclear. Trimming left V 3 bases short and J 5 bases short, with 4 bases between. CDR1 and CDR2 from the germline V gene are SGHVS and FQNEAQ. This CDR3 is built from 12 residues. The CDR3 here is CASSFVNEKLFF. CDR3 DNA: TGTGCCAGCAGCTTCGTGAATGAAAAACTGTTTTTT.

The chain recombines TRBV15 with TRBJ1-1, with D possibly TRBD1 on 5 matching bases. V was shortened by 0 bases and J by 0 bases, with 17 bases between the two germline ends. Per the germline V gene, CDR1 is LNHNV and CDR2 is YYDKDF (reference sequence). The CDR3 sequence is 18 residues long. In nucleotides, the CDR3 is TGTGCCACCAGCAGAGATTACCCGCCGGAGGGGCTGAACACTGAAGCTTTCTTT. Encoded protein: CATSRDYPPEGLNTEAFF.

The chain joins TRBV5-5 to TRBJ2-1; 8 nucleotides agree with TRBD2. Unmatched junction bases numbered 4, after V lost 2 bases and J lost 0 bases. Germline CDR1 SGHKS, CDR2 YYEKEE (reference sequence). CDR3 length equals 16 residues. The CDR3 spells CASSLEGTSSYNEQFF. The CDR3 DNA sequence: TGTGCCAGCAGCTTAGAGGGGACTAGCTCCTACAATGAGCAGTTCTTC.

The J gene is TRBJ2-7, the V gene TRBV30; TRBD2 is a possible D gene (5 bases). Germline CDR1 is GTSNPN and CDR2 is SVGIG (reference sequence). V was shortened by 4 bases and J by 0 bases, with 13 bases between the two germline ends. The CDR3 runs 14 residues. CDR3 region: CAWTHRRGSYEQYF. CDR3 sequence (DNA): TGTGCCTGGACCCACCGTCGGGGCTCCTACGAGCAGTACTTC. Looking up the rest from reference TRBV30 and TRBJ2-7 gives the full variable domain: SQTIHQWPATLVQPVGSPLSLECTVEGTSNPNLYWYRQAAGRGLQLLFYSVGIGQISSEVPQNLSASRPQDRQFILSSKKLLLSDSGFYLCAWTHRRGSYEQYFGPGTRLTVT.

J is TRBJ1-2 and V is TRBV6-4, with TRBD1 matching over 7 bases. V shed 6 bases, J shed 14 bases, and the junction held 15 bases outside the gene matches. The CDR3 has 13 amino acids. In germline, CDR1 is MRHNA, CDR2 SNTAGT. In nucleotides, the CDR3 is TGTGCCAGCAGCGCCGATCATGGGACAGCTGAAACCTTC. Translated: CASSADHGTAETF.

The CDR3 nucleotides are TGTGCCAGTAGGTTGGCAGGACTCTCTGGAAACACCATATATTTT. Translation gives CASRLAGLSGNTIYF. The rearrangement joins TRBV19 to TRBJ1-3, with D unclear. This CDR3 is 15 amino acids long. Germline loops: CDR1 LNHDA, CDR2 SQIVND (reference sequence). V was shortened by 6 bases and J by 0 bases, with 12 bases between the two germline ends.

The chain has TRBV4-2 and TRBJ2-5, with TRBD2 matching 8 bases. Looked up from germline, CDR1 is LGHNA and CDR2 is YNFKEQ. There are 16 residues in the CDR3. Losses at the gene ends were 0 bases for V and 5 bases for J; bases not matched to a gene: 8. The CDR3 reads CASSQEGREAVETQYF. DNA of the CDR3: TGTGCCAGCAGCCAAGAAGGGCGGGAGGCTGTTGAGACCCAGTACTTC.

The chain is built from TRBV6-4 and TRBJ2-2, with 12 bases that match TRBD1. The V segment lost 8 bases and the J segment 3 bases; nucleotides outside the gene matches: 4. The V gene's germline CDR1 is MRHNA and CDR2 SNTAGT. CDR3 length: 15 residues. The CDR3 nucleotides are TGTGCCAGCCGGGGACAGGGGGCCGACACCGGGGAGCTGTTTTTT. Protein: CASRGQGADTGELFF.

The V and J genes are TRBV5-1 and TRBJ1-1, with D unclear. Germline values: CDR1 SGHRS, CDR2 YFSETQ. V lost 2 bases and J 0 bases, leaving 5 bases between the germline ends. CDR3 length: 13 residues. The CDR3 protein is CASSFFLNTEAFF. The CDR3 coding sequence is TGCGCCAGCAGCTTCTTCCTGAACACTGAAGCTTTCTTT.

V and J are TRBV5-4 and TRBJ2-2, with a tentative D call TRBD1 (6 bases). Trimming left V 4 bases short and J 3 bases short, with 13 bases between. The CDR3 is 15 amino acids. The germline CDR1 and CDR2 sequences are SGHNT and YYREEE (reference sequence). In nucleotides, the CDR3 is TGTGCCAGCAGCGCTCAGGGGAAAGACACCGGGGAGCTGTTTTTT. Protein product: CASSAQGKDTGELFF. Supplemented by reference TRBV5-4 and TRBJ2-2, the full variable domain reads ETGVTQSPTHLIKTRGQQVTLRCSSQSGHNTVSWYQQALGQGPQFIFQYYREEENGRGNFPPRFSGLQFPNYSSELNVNALELDDSALYLCASSAQGKDTGELFFGEGSRLTVL.

This chain uses TRBV19 with TRBJ2-5; a weak D match, TRBD2 (6 bases). There are 14 residues in the CDR3. Per the germline V gene, CDR1 is LNHDA and CDR2 is SQIVND (reference sequence). V was clipped by 3 bases and J by 5 bases, with 13 bases between them. CDR3 region: CASSMRPEGETQYF. In DNA form, the CDR3 reads TGTGCCAGTAGTATGCGTCCGGAGGGGGAGACCCAGTACTTC.

The genes are TRBV5-1 and TRBJ2-7; TRBD1 aligns across 7 bases. CDR1 SGHRS and CDR2 YFSETQ come from the germline V gene. V dropped 4 bases and J dropped 6; count of bases not matched to a gene: 7. The CDR3 is made up of 13 amino acids. CDR3 amino acids: CASSQQTGSEQYF. In DNA form, the CDR3 reads TGCGCCAGCAGCCAACAGACAGGGTCCGAGCAGTACTTC.

A single count supports this clone. The chain recombines TRBV9 with TRBJ2-1; 8 bases are shared with TRBD2. The CDR3 is 15 residues long. V lost 3 bases to trimming and J lost 7 bases; unmatched junction nucleotides: 9. CDR1 and CDR2 (germline): SGDLS, YYNGEE. In nucleotides, the CDR3 is TGTGCCAGCAGCGGCCGGACTAGCCGTGAGAATGAGCAGTTCTTC. Encoded protein: CASSGRTSRENEQFF.

V gene TRBV29-1 combines with J gene TRBJ2-5; 11 positions agree with TRBD1. The CDR3 spans 15 residues. Losses at the gene ends were 6 bases for V and 4 bases for J; bases not matched to a gene: 10. Germline V gene lookup returns CDR1 SQVTM and CDR2 ANQGSEA. The CDR3 here is CSVAGTGGVGETQYF. CDR3 DNA: TGCAGCGTGGCCGGGACAGGGGGAGTGGGAGAGACCCAGTACTTC.

The CDR3 nucleotides are TGCGCCAGCAGCTTAGCCAGCACAGATACGCAGTATTTT. Translation: CASSLASTDTQYF. The chain carries TRBV5-1 and TRBJ2-3; D remains unclear. The length of the CDR3 is 13 residues. Trimming took 2 bases from V and 0 from J, leaving 4 bases between them. CDR1 is SGHRS, CDR2 YFSETQ, per germline.

DNA for the CDR3: TGTGCCAGCAGCTTTAAGGGGACCTACAATGAGCAGTTCTTC. Amino acids: CASSFKGTYNEQFF. The chain combines TRBV2 with TRBJ2-1, with a possible D match to TRBD1 (5 bases). Trimming cost V 6 bases and J 2 bases, with 11 bases left between them. Germline V gene sequence: CDR1 SNHLY, CDR2 FYNNEI. The CDR3 spans 14 residues.